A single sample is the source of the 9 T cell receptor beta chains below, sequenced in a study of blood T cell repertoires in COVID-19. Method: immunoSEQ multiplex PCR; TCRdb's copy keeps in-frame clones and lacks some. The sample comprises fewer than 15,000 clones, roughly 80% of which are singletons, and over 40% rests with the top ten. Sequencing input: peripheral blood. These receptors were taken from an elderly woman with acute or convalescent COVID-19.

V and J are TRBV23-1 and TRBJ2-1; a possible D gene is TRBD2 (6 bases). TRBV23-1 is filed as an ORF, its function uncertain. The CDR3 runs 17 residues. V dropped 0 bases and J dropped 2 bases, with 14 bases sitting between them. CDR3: CASSQSEEGITYNEQFF. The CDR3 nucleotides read TGCGCCAGCAGTCAATCGGAGGAGGGGATCACCTACAATGAGCAGTTCTTC.

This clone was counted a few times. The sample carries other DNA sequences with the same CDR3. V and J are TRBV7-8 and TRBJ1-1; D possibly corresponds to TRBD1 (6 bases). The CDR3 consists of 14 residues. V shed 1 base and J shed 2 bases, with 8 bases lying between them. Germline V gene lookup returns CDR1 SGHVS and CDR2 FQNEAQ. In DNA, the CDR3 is TGTGCCAGCAGCTTAGGGACAGCCAACACTGAAGCTTTCTTT. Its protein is CASSLGTANTEAFF. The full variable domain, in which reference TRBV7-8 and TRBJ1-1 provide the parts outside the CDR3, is GAGVSQSPRYKVAKRGQDVALRCDPISGHVSLFWYQQALGQGPEFLTYFQNEAQLDKSGLPSDRFFAERPEGSVSTLKIQRTQQEDSAVYLCASSLGTANTEAFFGQGTRLTVV.

The CDR3 DNA is TGCAGCGTTGAATACTCCGGTGGGGGGTACGAGCAGTACTTC. It is translated as CSVEYSGGGYEQYF. The rearrangement links TRBV29-1 to TRBJ2-7, with a possible D match to TRBD2 (6 bases). The V end lost 2 bases, the J end lost 4 bases, and 15 bases lay between the germline ends. Germline loops: CDR1 SQVTM, CDR2 ANQGSEA. This CDR3 is built from 14 residues.

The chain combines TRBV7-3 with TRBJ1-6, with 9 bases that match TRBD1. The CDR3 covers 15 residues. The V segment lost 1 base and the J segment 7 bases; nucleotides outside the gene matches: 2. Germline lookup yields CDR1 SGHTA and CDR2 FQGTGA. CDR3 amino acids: CASSLIGTGNSPLHF. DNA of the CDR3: TGTGCCAGCAGCTTAATCGGGACAGGGAATTCACCCCTCCACTTT.

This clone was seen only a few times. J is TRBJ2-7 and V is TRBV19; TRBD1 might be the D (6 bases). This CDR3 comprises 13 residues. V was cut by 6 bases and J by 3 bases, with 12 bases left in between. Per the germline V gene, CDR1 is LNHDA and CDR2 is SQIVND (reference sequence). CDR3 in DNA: TGTGCCAGTAGGGGGGACATGTACTACGAGCAGTACTTC. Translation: CASRGDMYYEQYF. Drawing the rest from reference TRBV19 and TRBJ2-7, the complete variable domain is DGGITQSPKYLFRKEGQNVTLSCEQNLNHDAMYWYRQDPGQGLRLIYYSQIVNDFQKGDIAEGYSVSREKKESFPLTVTSAQKNPTAFYLCASRGDMYYEQYFGPGTRLTVT.

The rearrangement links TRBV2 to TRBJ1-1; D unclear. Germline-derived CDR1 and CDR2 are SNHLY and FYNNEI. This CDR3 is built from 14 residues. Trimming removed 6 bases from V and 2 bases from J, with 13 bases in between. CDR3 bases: TGTGCCAGCAGGATCGGGTTACAAAACACTGAAGCTTTCTTT. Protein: CASRIGLQNTEAFF.

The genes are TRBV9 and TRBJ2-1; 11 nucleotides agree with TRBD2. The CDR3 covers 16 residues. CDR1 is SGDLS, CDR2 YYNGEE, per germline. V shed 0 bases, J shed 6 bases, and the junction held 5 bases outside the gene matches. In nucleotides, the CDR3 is TGTGCCAGCAGCGTAGGTTCAGGACTAGCGGGCAATGAGCAGTTCTTC. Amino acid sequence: CASSVGSGLAGNEQFF. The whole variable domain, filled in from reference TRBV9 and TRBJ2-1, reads DSGVTQTPKHLITATGQRVTLRCSPRSGDLSVYWYQQSLDQGLQFLIQYYNGEERAKGNILERFSAQQFPDLHSELNLSSLELGDSALYFCASSVGSGLAGNEQFFGPGTRLTVL.

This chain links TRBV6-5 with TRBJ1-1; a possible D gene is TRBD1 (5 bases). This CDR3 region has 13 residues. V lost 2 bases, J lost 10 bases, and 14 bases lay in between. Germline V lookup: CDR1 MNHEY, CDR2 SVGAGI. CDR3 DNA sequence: TGTGCCAGCAGTTACCGTCCAGGGCAGGGAGCTTTCTTT. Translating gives CASSYRPGQGAFF.

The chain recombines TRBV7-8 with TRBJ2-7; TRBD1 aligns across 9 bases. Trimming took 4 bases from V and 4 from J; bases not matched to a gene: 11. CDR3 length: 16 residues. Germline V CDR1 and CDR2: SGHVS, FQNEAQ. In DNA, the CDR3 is TGTGCCAGCAGCTCCCAGCAACGGGACAGGGCTTACGAGCAGTACTTC. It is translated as CASSSQQRDRAYEQYF. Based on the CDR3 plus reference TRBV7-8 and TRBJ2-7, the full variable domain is GAGVSQSPRYKVAKRGQDVALRCDPISGHVSLFWYQQALGQGPEFLTYFQNEAQLDKSGLPSDRFFAERPEGSVSTLKIQRTQQEDSAVYLCASSSQQRDRAYEQYFGPGTRLTVT.